This T cell receptor (beta chain) was profiled in a study of shared clonotypes between healthy human individuals. Several immunoSEQ 96-well plates shared each subset's DNA, each plate a replicate. Here immunoSEQ multiplex PCR was the method, and the copy in TCRdb shows in-frame clones only, minus some. The sample records millions of clones, over 90% being singletons. The J segment lost 5 bases and the V segment lost 4 bases, leaving 11 bases of the junction unmatched. Germline lookup yields CDR1 SGHDT and CDR2 YYEEEE. CDR3 length: 15 residues. The sequencing input was naive CD4+ T cells from PBMCs. Indicated subset: CD45RA+ positively selected. The chain recombines TRBV5-6 with TRBJ1-2; 7 nucleotides agree with TRBD1. The clonotype was recovered from a man between 18 and 35 years old in good health. Some clones in this sample may be carry-over from other donors' samples. The CDR3 nucleotides are TGTGCCAGCAGCCCTTGGCCAGGGGGACCTTATGGCTACACCTTC. Amino acids: CASSPWPGGPYGYTF.